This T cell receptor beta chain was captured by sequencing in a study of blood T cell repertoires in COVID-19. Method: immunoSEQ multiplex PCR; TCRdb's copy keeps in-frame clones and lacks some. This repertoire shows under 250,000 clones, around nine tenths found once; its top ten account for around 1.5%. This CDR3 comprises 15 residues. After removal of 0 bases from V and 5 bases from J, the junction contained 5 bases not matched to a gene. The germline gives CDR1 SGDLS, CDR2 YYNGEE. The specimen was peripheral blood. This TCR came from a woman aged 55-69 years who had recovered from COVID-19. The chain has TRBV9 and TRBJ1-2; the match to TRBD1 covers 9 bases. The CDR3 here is CASSVAGTGIYGYTF. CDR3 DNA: TGTGCCAGCAGCGTAGCAGGGACAGGGATTTATGGCTACACCTTC.